This TCR beta chain was sequenced in a study of T-cell reconstitution after alpha-beta-depleted transplantation in children (dated by TCRdb to about 2016). About the full investigation: T-cell immune reconstitution after TCRalphabeta/CD19-depleted allogeneic hematopoietic cell transplantation in children was quantitatively tracked in the study by means of TCR repertoire profiling.

This clonotype occurred a few times. The specificity of this receptor is unknown. Per-base quality was not reported, and no clone a single base away is much larger than it. The library was obtained by PCR. Sequencing relied on an Illumina HiSeq 2500. TCR libraries were prepared with molecular barcoding, using unique molecular identifiers to normalize TCRbeta repertoire quantification. The public reads were quality trimmed at Q25 with fastp and then assembled into clones with MiXCR by TCRdb, keeping productive beta chains. Entries that share a CDR3 protein sequence are merged under the most common genes and DNA. This sample gives about 690,000 distinct CDR3 sequences in total; 16% of them show up just once. In total, the top ten clones hold approximately 1% of the sample. The CDR3 sequence holds 16 residues, the cysteine and phenylalanine included. Kept here is only the CDR3 DNA, which spans 48 bases and is read in frame from base 1. V is trimmed back by 2 bases and J by 1 base, and the junction contains 5 bases that no gene match accounts for. Per the germline V gene, MNHEY is the CDR1 and SVGAGI is the CDR2.

Here the sequenced sample was PBMCs from the stem cell graft donor, taken from the stem cell graft. The chain is encoded by TRBV6-5 joined to TRBJ2-3, with 8 bases aligning to TRBD1. The TCR originated in a human donor who donated a stem cell graft to a child with acute myeloid leukemia. This receptor has the CDR3 CASSYPQGAGTDTQYF. At the DNA level, the sequence is TGTGCCAGCAGTTACCCGCAGGGGGCAGGCACAGATACGCAGTATTTT.